These T cell receptor beta chains were read from a single sample in a study of blood T cell repertoires in COVID-19. TCRdb's copy holds only in-frame clones and misses some; the assay was immunoSEQ multiplex PCR. The sample yields about 70,000 clones, around four fifths seen once. Material: peripheral blood. Source of these receptors: a human donor in a cohort sampled during active COVID-19. The CDR3 runs from the conserved cysteine through the conserved F or W. The order of the fields is D gene, clone size, J gene, V gene, CDR3 DNA, CDR3 protein. A D gene is named only where the DNA matches it firmly. Part of the rows lack a size; the others show once, few, many or a class for expanded clones.

D: TRBD1
size: NA
J: TRBJ2-7
V: TRBV10-3
DNA: TGTGCCATCAGTGCGCGACAGGGGGCGGTCAACGAGCAGTACTTC
CDR3: CAISARQGAVNEQYF

D: TRBD1
size: NA
J: TRBJ2-6
V: TRBV19
DNA: TGTGCCAGTACCCCCCGGACAGGTCTAGGGGGAGGGGCCAACGTCCTGACTTTC
CDR3: CASTPRTGLGGGANVLTF

D: TRBD1
size: NA
J: TRBJ1-5
V: TRBV30
DNA: TGTGCCTGGGACAGGGGGCAACAGCCCCAGCATTTT
CDR3: CAWDRGQQPQHF

D: TRBD2
size: NA
J: TRBJ2-3
V: TRBV5-1
DNA: TGCGCCAGCCAACGCGGGGGTTCCACAGATACGCAGTATTTT
CDR3: CASQRGGSTDTQYF

D: NA
size: NA
J: TRBJ2-3
V: TRBV9
DNA: TGTGCCAGCAGCTTACGTCTGACGGAGAGCACAGATACGCAGTATTTT
CDR3: CASSLRLTESTDTQYF

D: TRBD1
size: once
J: TRBJ1-4
V: TRBV5-4
DNA: TGTGCCAGCAGAAAACAGGGGTCTAATGAAAAACTGTTTTTT
CDR3: CASRKQGSNEKLFF

D: NA
size: NA
J: TRBJ1-2
V: TRBV2
DNA: TGTGCCAGCAGTGCGGGGGGCCCGTCGGGCTACACCTTC
CDR3: CASSAGGPSGYTF

D: NA
size: NA
J: TRBJ1-1
V: TRBV5-4
DNA: TGTGCCAGCAGCTTGGTGGGAGCGAACACTGAAGCTTTCTTT
CDR3: CASSLVGANTEAFF

D: TRBD2
size: NA
J: TRBJ2-7
V: TRBV9
DNA: TGTGCCAGCAGTCCTCTCCCGGCGGGGGGCCGCAACGAGCAGTACTTC
CDR3: CASSPLPAGGRNEQYF

D: TRBD1
size: few
J: TRBJ2-7
V: TRBV11-2
DNA: TGTGCCAGCAGCCCACAGGGGTACGAGCAGTACTTC
CDR3: CASSPQGYEQYF

D: TRBD2
size: NA
J: TRBJ2-3
V: TRBV30
DNA: TGTGCCTGGAATCCAGCGGGGGCCTCAGATACGCAGTATTTT
CDR3: CAWNPAGASDTQYF

D: TRBD1
size: NA
J: TRBJ1-2
V: TRBV5-4
DNA: TGTGCCAGCAGCATACCGGGACAGGGGGCGTGGGGGTATGGCTACACCTTC
CDR3: CASSIPGQGAWGYGYTF

D: TRBD1
size: NA
J: TRBJ2-2
V: TRBV11-2
DNA: TGTGCCAGCAGCTCACCTCGACAGGGCACCGGGGAGCTGTTTTTT
CDR3: CASSSPRQGTGELFF

D: TRBD1
size: NA
J: TRBJ2-7
V: TRBV24-1
DNA: TGTGCCACCAGTGATTCGCAGGGGGCCTACGAGCAGTACTTC
CDR3: CATSDSQGAYEQYF

D: TRBD2
size: NA
J: TRBJ2-7
V: TRBV10-2
DNA: TGCGCCAGCAGTGCACTAGCGGGAATATACGAGCAGTACTTC
CDR3: CASSALAGIYEQYF

D: NA
size: NA
J: TRBJ1-2
V: TRBV18
DNA: TGTGCCAGCTCACCTAGGACAGTAGAAAACTATGGCTACACCTTC
CDR3: CASSPRTVENYGYTF

D: NA
size: NA
J: TRBJ1-1
V: TRBV6-6
DNA: TGTGCCAGCAGTTACAGTCAGGAGAACACTGAAGCTTTCTTT
CDR3: CASSYSQENTEAFF

D: NA
size: NA
J: TRBJ2-7
V: TRBV5-1
DNA: TGCGCCAGCAGCTTTAGCAGGGTATCCCTCGACGAGCAGTACTTC
CDR3: CASSFSRVSLDEQYF

D: NA
size: NA
J: TRBJ2-1
V: TRBV14
DNA: TGTGCCAGCAAAAAAACTAGTGCCTCCTACAATGAGCAGTTCTTC
CDR3: CASKKTSASYNEQFF

D: NA
size: few
J: TRBJ2-7
V: TRBV5-1
DNA: TGCGCCAGCAGCTCATCACCCTGGGCCAACTTCTACGAGCAGTACTTC
CDR3: CASSSSPWANFYEQYF

D: NA
size: once
J: TRBJ2-7
V: TRBV19
DNA: TGTGCCAGTAGAGGATTGGAGGTACCCTCCGAGCAGTACTTC
CDR3: CASRGLEVPSEQYF

D: NA
size: NA
J: TRBJ1-2
V: TRBV4-1
DNA: TGCGCCAGCAGCCAAGATGTAAGGGGGGGCGGCTACACCTTC
CDR3: CASSQDVRGGGYTF

D: NA
size: once
J: TRBJ2-1
V: TRBV14
DNA: TGTGCCAGCAGCCAAACCAGGCTCTACAATGAGCAGTTCTTC
CDR3: CASSQTRLYNEQFF

D: TRBD1
size: NA
J: TRBJ2-7
V: TRBV7-9
DNA: TGTGCCAGCAGCTTAGAGAGAGACAGGGATTCCTACGAGCAGTACTTC
CDR3: CASSLERDRDSYEQYF

D: NA
size: NA
J: TRBJ2-1
V: TRBV18
DNA: TGTGCCAGCTCACCGTCGGGGGTGAACGACTATAGCTCCTACAATGAGCAGTTCTTC
CDR3: CASSPSGVNDYSSYNEQFF

D: NA
size: NA
J: TRBJ1-1
V: TRBV6-6
DNA: TGTGCCAGCAGTTACCTAGATGGCACTGAAGCTTTCTTT
CDR3: CASSYLDGTEAFF